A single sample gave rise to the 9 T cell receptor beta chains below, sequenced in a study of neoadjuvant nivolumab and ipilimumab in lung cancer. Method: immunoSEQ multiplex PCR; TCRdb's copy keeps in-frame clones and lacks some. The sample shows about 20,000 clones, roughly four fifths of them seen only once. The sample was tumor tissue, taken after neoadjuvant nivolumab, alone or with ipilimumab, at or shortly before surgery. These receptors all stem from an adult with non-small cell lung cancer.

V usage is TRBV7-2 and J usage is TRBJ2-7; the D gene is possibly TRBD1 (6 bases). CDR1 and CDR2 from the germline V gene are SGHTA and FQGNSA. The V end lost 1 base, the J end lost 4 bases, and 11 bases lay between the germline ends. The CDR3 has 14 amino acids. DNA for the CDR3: TGTGCCAGCAGCTTAGTCACAGGGCTATACGAGCAGTACTTC. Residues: CASSLVTGLYEQYF.

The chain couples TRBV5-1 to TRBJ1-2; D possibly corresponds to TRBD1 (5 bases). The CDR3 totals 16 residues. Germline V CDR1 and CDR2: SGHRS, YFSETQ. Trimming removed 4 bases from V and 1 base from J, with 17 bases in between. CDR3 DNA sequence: TGCGCCAGCAGCATTGGGGGTAACTCACTTAACTATGGCTACACCTTC. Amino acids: CASSIGGNSLNYGYTF. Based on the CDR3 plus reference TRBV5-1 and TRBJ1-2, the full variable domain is KAGVTQTPRYLIKTRGQQVTLSCSPISGHRSVSWYQQTPGQGLQFLFEYFSETQRNKGNFPGRFSGRQFSNSRSEMNVSTLELGDSALYLCASSIGGNSLNYGYTFGSGTRLTVV.

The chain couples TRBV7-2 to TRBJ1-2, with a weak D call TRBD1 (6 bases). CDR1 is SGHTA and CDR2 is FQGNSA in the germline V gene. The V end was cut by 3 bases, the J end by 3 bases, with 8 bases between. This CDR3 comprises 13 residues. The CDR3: CASSFEGDYGYTF. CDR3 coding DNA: TGTGCCAGCAGCTTTGAGGGGGACTATGGCTACACCTTC.

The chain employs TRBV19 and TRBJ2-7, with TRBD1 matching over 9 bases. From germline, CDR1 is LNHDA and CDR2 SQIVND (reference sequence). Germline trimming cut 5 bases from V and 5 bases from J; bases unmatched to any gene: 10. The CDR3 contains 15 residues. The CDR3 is CASSYAGTGNHEQYF. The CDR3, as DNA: TGTGCCAGTAGTTACGCCGGGACAGGGAACCACGAGCAGTACTTC.

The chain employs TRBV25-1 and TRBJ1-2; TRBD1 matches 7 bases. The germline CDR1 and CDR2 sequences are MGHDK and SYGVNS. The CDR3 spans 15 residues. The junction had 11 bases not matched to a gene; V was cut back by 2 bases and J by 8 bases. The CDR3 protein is CASSENGRGPGGYTF. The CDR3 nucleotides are TGTGCCAGCAGTGAAAATGGAAGGGGGCCGGGAGGCTACACCTTC.

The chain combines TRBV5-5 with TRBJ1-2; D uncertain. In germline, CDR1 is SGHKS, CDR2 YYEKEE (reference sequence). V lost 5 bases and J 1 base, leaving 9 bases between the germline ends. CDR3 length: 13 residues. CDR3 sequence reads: CASRYSFNYGYTF. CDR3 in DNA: TGTGCCAGCAGATACAGTTTTAACTATGGCTACACCTTC.

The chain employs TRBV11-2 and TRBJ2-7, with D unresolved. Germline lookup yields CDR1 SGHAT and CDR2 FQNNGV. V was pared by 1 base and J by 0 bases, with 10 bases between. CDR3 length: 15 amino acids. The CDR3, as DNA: TGTGCCAGCAGCTTAGGGGCTCATCGCTCCTACGAGCAGTACTTC. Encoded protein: CASSLGAHRSYEQYF.

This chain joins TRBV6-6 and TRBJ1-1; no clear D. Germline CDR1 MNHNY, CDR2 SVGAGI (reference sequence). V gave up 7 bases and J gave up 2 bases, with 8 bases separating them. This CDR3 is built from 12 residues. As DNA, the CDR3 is TGTGCCAGCACCGGACTCAACACTGAAGCTTTCTTT. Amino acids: CASTGLNTEAFF.

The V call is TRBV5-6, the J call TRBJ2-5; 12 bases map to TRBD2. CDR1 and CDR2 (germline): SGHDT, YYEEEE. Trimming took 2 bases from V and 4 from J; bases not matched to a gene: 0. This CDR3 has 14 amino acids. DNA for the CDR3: TGTGCCAGCAGCTTACTAGCGGGGGGAGAGACCCAGTACTTC. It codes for CASSLLAGGETQYF.